This entry describes one TCR beta chain. The length of the CDR3 is 13 residues. V shed 6 bases and J 2 bases; nucleotides not matched to a gene: 1. CDR1 SNHLY and CDR2 FYNNEI come from the germline V gene. The data derive from a study of technical replicates of blood from four donors. Clones were sequenced by immunoSEQ multiplex PCR, and TCRdb holds only the in-frame ones, with some missing. The table includes approximately 73,000 clones, 93% detected once. The chain joins TRBV2 to TRBJ1-5; 7 positions agree with TRBD1. Sequencing was performed on T cells isolated from PBMCs. The source is a human donor in good health. The CDR3 region is CASRGTGNQPQHF. CDR3 in DNA: TGTGCCAGCAGAGGGACAGGCAATCAGCCCCAGCATTTT.